This is a list of T cell receptor beta chains from one sample in a study of identical twins. Each CDR3 protein gets one entry after TCRdb re-called the 5' RACE reads with MiXCR. This sample has about 530,000 distinct CDR3 sequences, with 20% to 25% found just once. The sample also formed part of further work on yellow fever vaccine responses in identical twins.

Sequencing was done on a sample of CD4+ T cells sorted from blood. The origin of the receptors is a woman under 30 in good health. The CDR3 runs from the conserved cysteine through the conserved F or W. A D gene is named only where the DNA matches it firmly. Some rows mark clone size as missing; the rest say once, few, many or name a class of expanded clone.

TRBD2	once	TRBJ2-1	TRBV20-1	TGCAGTGCTAGACCTTCCGGGACTAGCTCTTACAATGAGCAGTTCTTC	CSARPSGTSSYNEQFF
-	-	TRBJ2-1	TRBV12-3/TRBV12-4	TGTGCCAGCAACCCCGGGATTGGAATTGAGCAGTTCTTC	CASNPGIGIEQFF
TRBD2	-	TRBJ2-7	TRBV6-5	TGTGCCAGCAGTTACTTGGGGACTAGCTCCTACGAGCAGTACTTC	CASSYLGTSSYEQYF
TRBD1	-	TRBJ2-2	TRBV3-1	TGTGCCAGCAGCACAGGGGTTACCGGGGAGCTGTTTTTT	CASSTGVTGELFF
-	many	TRBJ2-1	TRBV5-6	TGTGCCAGCAGCTTGGCTAGCTATGAGCAGTTCTTC	CASSLASYEQFF
TRBD1	many	TRBJ1-2	TRBV12-3/TRBV12-4	TGTGCCAGTGTGCGTTCTGACACAGGGGGCTATGGCTACACCTTC	CASVRSDTGGYGYTF
TRBD1	few	TRBJ1-2	TRBV10-3	TGTGCCAGCTGCCGGGACAGGCCAACTAACTATGGCTACACCTTC	CASCRDRPTNYGYTF
TRBD2	-	TRBJ2-1	TRBV6-1	TGTGCCAGCAGCGACTACGGGACTAGCGGGAGTTACAATGAGCAGTTCTTC	CASSDYGTSGSYNEQFF
TRBD2	-	TRBJ2-1	TRBV5-1	TGCGCCAGCAGCTTTGAAGCGGGGAGATACAATGAGCAGTTCTTC	CASSFEAGRYNEQFF
-	-	TRBJ1-4	TRBV3-1	TGTGCCAGCCAACTGGGGACATCATTGAATGAAAAACTGTTTTTT	CASQLGTSLNEKLFF
-	few	TRBJ2-3	TRBV10-3	TGTGCCATCACTACCGGGCCCATCGGAGATACGCAGTATTTT	CAITTGPIGDTQYF
TRBD1	few	TRBJ1-2	TRBV29-1	TGCAGCGTTGAGAAAAGTCCGGGACAGGGGGCTAACTATGGCTACACCTTC	CSVEKSPGQGANYGYTF
-	-	TRBJ1-1	TRBV5-1	TGCGCCAGCAGCTTGTCGGTCGGGGGGATGAGCACTGAAGCTTTCTTT	CASSLSVGGMSTEAFF
TRBD2	few	TRBJ2-3	TRBV25-1	TGTGCCAGCAGTGACTTAGCGGGACCCACAGATACGCAGTATTTT	CASSDLAGPTDTQYF
TRBD1	-	TRBJ1-4	TRBV9	TGTGCCAGCAGCGTCAGGGGGGGTAATGAAAAACTGTTTTTT	CASSVRGGNEKLFF
TRBD1	-	TRBJ1-5	TRBV5-1	TGCGCCAGCAGCCCCCAGGGGGCGGACAATCAGCCCCAGCATTTT	CASSPQGADNQPQHF
-	few	TRBJ2-5	TRBV10-3	TGTGCCATCAGTGTAAGGACTCAAGAGACCCAGTACTTC	CAISVRTQETQYF
-	-	TRBJ2-7	TRBV20-1	TGCAGTGCTGGGGGGTTGGAGCAGTACTTC	CSAGGLEQYF
-	-	TRBJ1-1	TRBV5-4	TGTGCCAGCAGCCCCACGTCGGGTAACACTGAAGCTTTCTTT	CASSPTSGNTEAFF
-	many	TRBJ2-2	TRBV2	TGTGCCAGCAGTGAGGTGCCCGGGGAGCTGTTTTTT	CASSEVPGELFF
TRBD2	-	TRBJ2-7	TRBV10-3	TGTGCCATCATGGGCGGGAGTTCCTACGAGCAGTACTTC	CAIMGGSSYEQYF
-	-	TRBJ2-6	TRBV12-3/TRBV12-4	TGTGCCAGCAGTTTATGGGCAGGGGTTCCCGGGGCCAACGTCCTGACTTTC	CASSLWAGVPGANVLTF
TRBD1	-	TRBJ2-1	TRBV20-1	TGCAGTGCTAGCCAAGGACAGGGGAGTTGGTTGTTCTACAATGAGCAGTTCTTC	CSASQGQGSWLFYNEQFF
TRBD1	-	TRBJ1-6	TRBV6-1	TGTGCCAGCACCAGGGACAGCCTGAGCTCACCCCTCCACTTT	CASTRDSLSSPLHF
TRBD2	-	TRBJ2-3	TRBV6-1	TGTGCCAGCAGTGTGGGGACTAGCGGGGCAGATACGCAGTATTTT	CASSVGTSGADTQYF
-	-	TRBJ2-1	TRBV12-3/TRBV12-4	TGTGCCAGCAGCCCTCTAGGCAGGGGTTCCTACAATGAGCAGTTCTTC	CASSPLGRGSYNEQFF
-	once	TRBJ2-7	TRBV7-9	TGTGCCAGCAGCTTAGTTCCGGGACCCTACCCCCCCTACGAGCAGTACTTC	CASSLVPGPYPPYEQYF
TRBD1	-	TRBJ2-1	TRBV28	TGTGCCAGCACCCAGATGCCCGGGACAGATAACAATGAGCAGTTCTTC	CASTQMPGTDNNEQFF
-	few	TRBJ2-1	TRBV7-6	TGTGCCAGCACCGCGGGGTGGGTCAACAATGAGCAGTTCTTC	CASTAGWVNNEQFF
-	-	TRBJ2-7	TRBV3-1	TGTGCCAGCAGCGGTAGAGACAGGAAATCCTACGAGCAGTACTTC	CASSGRDRKSYEQYF
-	-	TRBJ1-1	TRBV6-6	TGTGCCAGCAGGATCTTGGGCGAGAACACTGAAGCTTTCTTT	CASRILGENTEAFF
TRBD1	few	TRBJ2-1	TRBV6-4	TGTGCCAGCAGACCCCGGGACAGGGTGGGGCCCCTACTAGCATTGGTTTCCTACAATGAGCAGTTCTTC	CASRPRDRVGPLLALVSYNEQFF
-	many	TRBJ1-5	TRBV10-3	TGTGCCATCAGCGGGGAGATTGTTGGACAGCAGCTTTTT	CAISGEIVGQQLF
TRBD1	-	TRBJ2-2	TRBV7-2	TGTGCCAGCAGCTCGGGACAGGGGCGGGCCGGGGAGCTGTTTTTT	CASSSGQGRAGELFF
-	-	TRBJ1-1	TRBV13	TGTGCCAGCGGTATGGGGAGGGCCGCTTTCTTT	CASGMGRAAFF
-	few	TRBJ2-3	TRBV12-3/TRBV12-4	TGTGCCAGCAGTCCGGCGGGGTATACGCAGTATTTT	CASSPAGYTQYF
TRBD2	-	TRBJ2-3	TRBV5-1	TGCGCCACCCGGGAGGTAGGCACAGATACGCAGTATTTT	CATREVGTDTQYF
-	-	TRBJ2-1	TRBV20-1	TGCAGTGCTAGAAGGCCCACGGGTGGATACAATGAGCAGTTCTTC	CSARRPTGGYNEQFF
-	-	TRBJ2-7	TRBV27	TGTGCCAGCAGTCTCGATCAGGGGGGACCCTACGAGCAGTACTTC	CASSLDQGGPYEQYF
-	few	TRBJ2-7	TRBV6-1	TGTGCCAGCAGTGAATCAGGGAATACCTACGAGCAGTACTTC	CASSESGNTYEQYF
TRBD2	-	TRBJ2-2	TRBV20-1	TGCAGTGCTAGAGATCAGGCTAGCGGGAACACCGGGGAGCTGTTTTTT	CSARDQASGNTGELFF
TRBD2	few	TRBJ2-7	TRBV12-3/TRBV12-4	TGTGCCAGCAGTCCCGGGGGGGTTTCCTACGAGCAGTACTTC	CASSPGGVSYEQYF
-	few	TRBJ1-5	TRBV15	TGTGCCACCAGCAGAGATGAAGGGGGCAATCAGCCCCAGCATTTT	CATSRDEGGNQPQHF
-	many	TRBJ2-2	TRBV7-9	TGTGCCAGCAGCCGGGGGTCGAACACCGGGGAGCTGTTTTTT	CASSRGSNTGELFF
-	few	TRBJ1-2	TRBV7-9	TGTGCCAGCAGCTCCTCGGGGGTCATGAACTATGGCTACACCTTC	CASSSSGVMNYGYTF
TRBD2	-	TRBJ2-3	TRBV3-1	TGTGCCAGTTCAAAGGCGAGCGGGGGCCCCACAGATACGCAGTATTTT	CASSKASGGPTDTQYF
-	-	TRBJ1-2	TRBV2	TGTGCCAGCAGTGAAGGTGGCAACTATGGCTACACCTTC	CASSEGGNYGYTF
TRBD2	few	TRBJ2-1	TRBV9	TGTGCCAGCAGCCGGGATAGCGGGAGTTCCTTTGAGCAGTTCTTC	CASSRDSGSSFEQFF
-	-	TRBJ1-3	TRBV12-3/TRBV12-4	TGTGCCAGCAGTTTCGCCACAGGGAATGGAAACACCATATATTTT	CASSFATGNGNTIYF
TRBD2	-	TRBJ2-3	TRBV12-3/TRBV12-4	TGTGCCAGCTCAACTAGCGGGCTATATACGCAGTATTTT	CASSTSGLYTQYF
TRBD2	few	TRBJ2-7	TRBV20-1	TGCAGTGCTAGACCGACTAGCGGGATATATAGCGAGCAGTACTTC	CSARPTSGIYSEQYF
TRBD2	few	TRBJ2-1	TRBV6-5	TGTGCCAGCAGTTACTTGCTAGCGGGAACCAATGAGCAGTTCTTC	CASSYLLAGTNEQFF
TRBD2	-	TRBJ2-2	TRBV28	TGTGCCAGCAGTTCGGGACTAGCGGAAGGAACCGGGGAGCTGTTTTTT	CASSSGLAEGTGELFF
TRBD2	-	TRBJ2-1	TRBV2	TGTGCCTTCAGGTTAAGTAGGACTAGCGGGATCCAAGACGGTGAGCAGTTCTTC	CAFRLSRTSGIQDGEQFF
-	-	TRBJ2-3	TRBV20-1	TGCAGTGCCATAGCGGATCCCACAGATACGCAGTATTTT	CSAIADPTDTQYF
-	few	TRBJ2-2	TRBV3-1	TGTGCCAGCAGCCAATTAGGTCGAGGGGCGTCCACCGGGGAGCTGTTTTTT	CASSQLGRGASTGELFF
-	few	TRBJ1-3	TRBV7-6	TGTGCCAGCAGCCTGGGTCCGGGAGGGAGCTCTGGAAACACCATATATTTT	CASSLGPGGSSGNTIYF
TRBD2	many	TRBJ2-1	TRBV5-1	TGCGCCAGCAGCTACGAAGCTAGCGGCTACAATGAGCAGTTCTTC	CASSYEASGYNEQFF
-	few	TRBJ2-1	TRBV7-2	TGTGCCAGCAGCTTAGAGGCCTATGAGCAGTTCTTC	CASSLEAYEQFF
-	once	TRBJ2-1	TRBV5-1	TGCGCCAGCAGCCAGCAACCGACCGGTGGGATGGAAAATGAGCAGTTCTTC	CASSQQPTGGMENEQFF